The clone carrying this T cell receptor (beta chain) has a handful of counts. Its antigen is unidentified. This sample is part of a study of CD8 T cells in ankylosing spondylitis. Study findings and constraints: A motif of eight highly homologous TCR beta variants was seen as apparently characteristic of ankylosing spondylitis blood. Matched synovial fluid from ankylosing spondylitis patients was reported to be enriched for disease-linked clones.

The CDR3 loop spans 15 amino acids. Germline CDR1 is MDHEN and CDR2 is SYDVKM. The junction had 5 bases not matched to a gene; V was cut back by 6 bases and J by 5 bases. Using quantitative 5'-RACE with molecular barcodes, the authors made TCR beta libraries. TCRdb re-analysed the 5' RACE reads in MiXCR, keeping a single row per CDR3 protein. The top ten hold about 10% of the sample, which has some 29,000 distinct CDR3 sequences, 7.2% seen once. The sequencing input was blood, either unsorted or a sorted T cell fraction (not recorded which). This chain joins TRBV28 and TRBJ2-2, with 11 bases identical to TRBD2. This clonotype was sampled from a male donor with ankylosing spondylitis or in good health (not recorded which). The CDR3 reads CASRRGTSGTGELFF. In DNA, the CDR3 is TGTGCCAGCAGGAGAGGGACTAGCGGTACCGGGGAGCTGTTTTTT.